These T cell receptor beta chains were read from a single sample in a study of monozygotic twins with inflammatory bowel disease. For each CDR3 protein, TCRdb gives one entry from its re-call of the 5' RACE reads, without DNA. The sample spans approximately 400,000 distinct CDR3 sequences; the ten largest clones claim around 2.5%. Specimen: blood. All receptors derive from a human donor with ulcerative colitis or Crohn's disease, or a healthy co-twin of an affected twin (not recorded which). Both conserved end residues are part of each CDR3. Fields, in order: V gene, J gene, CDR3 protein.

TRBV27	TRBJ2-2	CASSFPSGPNTGELFF
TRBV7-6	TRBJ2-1	CASSFSSNEQFF
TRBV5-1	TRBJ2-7	CASSSPAGALYEQCF
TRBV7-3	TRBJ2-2	CASSSGQTGELFF
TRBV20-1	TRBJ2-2	CSARKAGRAGELFF
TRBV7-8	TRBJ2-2	CASSSHGQASGELFF
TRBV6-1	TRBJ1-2	CASSQKRTGGAYGYTF
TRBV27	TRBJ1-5	CASRHGDRLNQPQHF
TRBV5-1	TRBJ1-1	CASSLRTGSSEAFF
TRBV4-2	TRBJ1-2	CASSQDLRTGGFNYGYTF
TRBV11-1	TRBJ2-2	CASSFPRGLAGTNTGELFF
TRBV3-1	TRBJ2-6	CASSQARQVHSGANVLTF
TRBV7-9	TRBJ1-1	CASSPLGQSTEAFF
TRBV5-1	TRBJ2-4	CASSPDRFQLKNIQYF
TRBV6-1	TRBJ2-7	CASRSQTGPPYEQYF
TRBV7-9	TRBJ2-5	CASSPQGDQETQYF
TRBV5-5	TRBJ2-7	CASSTRGGRGSYEQYF
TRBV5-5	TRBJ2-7	CASSRLGQVYEQYF
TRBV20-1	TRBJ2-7	CSARDRQDPSYEQYF
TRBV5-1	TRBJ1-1	CASSPPGGWTEAFF
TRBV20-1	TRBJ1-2	CSARGDRGRGGYTF
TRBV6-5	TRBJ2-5	CASSYTSGGQKRETQYF
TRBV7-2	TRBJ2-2	CASSSDRPNTGELFF
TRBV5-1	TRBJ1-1	CASSLGRNLNTEAFF
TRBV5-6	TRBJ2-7	CASSLLVVYEQYF
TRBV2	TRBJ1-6	CASSQSVGYDSPLHF
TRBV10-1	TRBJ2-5	CASSRRSQETQYF
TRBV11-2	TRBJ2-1	CASNDGLGVQYNEQFF
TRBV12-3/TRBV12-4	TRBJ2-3	CAGSSGGDTQYF
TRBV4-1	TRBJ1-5	CASSQGKGDLNQPQHF
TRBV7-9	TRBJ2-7	CASSSLRQAVPPEQYF
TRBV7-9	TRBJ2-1	CASSLVQLPYNEQFF
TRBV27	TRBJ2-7	CASSYMSGTSLNEQYF
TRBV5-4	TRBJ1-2	CASSGTAATGAHNYGYTF